A single sample is the source of the 10 T cell receptor beta chains below, sequenced in a study of blood T cells in healthy people across ages. Through a sample-barcoded 5' primer and a J-beta primer mix, a second PCR was run for roughly 6 to 12 cycles. TCRdb analysed the 5' RACE reads with MiXCR anew, one entry per CDR3 protein. The sample gives some 1.1 million distinct CDR3 sequences, more than 30% of which show up once; 10% to 15% is in the top ten. The sample consisted of blood. These TCRs come from a man younger than 35 in good health.

This clonotype was detected ten times or more. This rearrangement joins TRBV7-2 to TRBJ2-5; D may be TRBD1 or TRBD2 (6 bases each). In germline, CDR1 is SGHTA, CDR2 FQGNSA. CDR3 length: 16 residues. V lost 2 bases and J 4 bases, leaving 17 bases between the germline ends. CDR3 amino acids: CASSLPFSRGAETQYF. Written as DNA, the CDR3 is TGTGCCAGCAGCTTACCGTTTTCGAGGGGGGCAGAGACCCAGTACTTC.

A few counts support this clonotype. This rearrangement joins TRBV4-3 to TRBJ1-2, with TRBD1 matching 10 bases. The CDR3 totals 15 residues. The germline gives CDR1 LGHNA, CDR2 YSLEER. The V gene end was trimmed by 4 bases and the J gene end by 5 bases; junction bases not matched to a gene: 7. The DNA for the CDR3 is TGCGCCAGCAGCCCGAGGGGACAGGGGTTGTATGGCTACACCTTC. Translation gives CASSPRGQGLYGYTF.

V and J are TRBV25-1 and TRBJ2-7; D might be TRBD2 (5 bases). Trimming shortened V by 2 bases and J by 7 bases, and 18 bases separated the two germline ends. The CDR3 loop spans 15 amino acids. Germline V lookup: CDR1 MGHDK, CDR2 SYGVNS. As DNA, the CDR3 is TGTGCCAGCAGTGAAGAGGGCATCCCCTACAATGAGCAGTACTTC. Encoded protein: CASSEEGIPYNEQYF.

This clonotype was seen repeatedly, ten times or more. The rearrangement uses TRBV27 and TRBJ2-3; D call uncertain. This CDR3 is 13 amino acids long. Deletions cut 6 bases from V and 2 bases from J, with 9 bases between. CDR1 is MNHEY and CDR2 is SMNVEV in the germline V gene (reference sequence). The CDR3 spells CASSLLATDTQYF. The CDR3 bases are TGTGCCAGCAGCTTACTTGCCACAGATACGCAGTATTTT.

The rearrangement joins TRBV9 to TRBJ2-1; the match to TRBD1 covers 8 bases. The CDR3 contains 13 residues. Trimming at V came to 7 bases and at J to 6 bases, leaving 6 bases not matched to a gene. The germline gives CDR1 SGDLS, CDR2 YYNGEE. CDR3 sequence reads: CASGRTGRNEQFF. CDR3 coding DNA: TGTGCCAGCGGGAGGACAGGGCGCAATGAGCAGTTCTTC.

This rearrangement joins TRBV25-1 to TRBJ2-2, with TRBD1 identical over 7 bases. From germline, CDR1 is MGHDK and CDR2 SYGVNS. The CDR3 runs 15 residues. V gave up 2 bases and J gave up 6 bases; unmatched junction bases: 6. The CDR3 region is CASSEQGVASGELFF. The CDR3 DNA is TGTGCCAGCAGTGAACAGGGGGTTGCGTCCGGGGAGCTGTTTTTT.

This clonotype was counted ten times or more. This chain connects TRBV9 to TRBJ2-3, with 9 nucleotides matching TRBD1. CDR1 and CDR2 from the germline V gene are SGDLS and YYNGEE. The CDR3 length is 16 residues. After removal of 4 bases from V and 2 bases from J, the junction contained 8 bases not matched to a gene. The CDR3 nucleotides read TGTGCCAGCAGCACCCGGACAGGGGTGAACACAGATACGCAGTATTTT. Translation gives CASSTRTGVNTDTQYF. The variable domain in full, completed from reference TRBV9 and TRBJ2-3, reads DSGVTQTPKHLITATGQRVTLRCSPRSGDLSVYWYQQSLDQGLQFLIQYYNGEERAKGNILERFSAQQFPDLHSELNLSSLELGDSALYFCASSTRTGVNTDTQYFGPGTRLTVL.

This clonotype was observed a handful of times. V is TRBV18 and J is TRBJ1-2; D is undetermined. From germline, CDR1 is KGHSH and CDR2 LQKENI. The CDR3 covers 15 residues. Trimming cost V 2 bases and J 4 bases, with 14 bases left between them. The CDR3 sequence is CASSPSRTNFYGYTF. In DNA form, the CDR3 reads TGTGCCAGCTCACCATCCCGGACCAACTTCTATGGCTACACCTTC.

The sample holds a few counts of this clonotype. The V gene is TRBV29-1, the J gene TRBJ1-2; the match to TRBD1 covers 11 bases. The junction had 2 bases not matched to a gene; V was cut back by 0 bases and J by 2 bases. The CDR3 consists of 15 residues. Germline values: CDR1 SQVTM, CDR2 ANQGSEA. The CDR3 loop reads CSVEDRDRGNYGYTF. CDR3 sequence (DNA): TGCAGCGTTGAAGATAGGGACAGGGGGAACTATGGCTACACCTTC. Together with reference TRBV29-1 and TRBJ1-2, the CDR3 gives the full variable domain: SAVISQKPSRDICQRGTSLTIQCQVDSQVTMMFWYRQQPGQSLTLIATANQGSEATYESGFVIDKFPISRPNLTFSTLTVSNMSPEDSSIYLCSVEDRDRGNYGYTFGSGTRLTVV.

The J gene is TRBJ2-1, the V gene TRBV7-9; TRBD1 agrees at 7 bases. The ends lost 6 bases at V and 0 bases at J; junction bases unmatched: 5. The CDR3 consists of 15 residues. The germline V gene encodes CDR1 SEHNR and CDR2 FQNEAQ (reference sequence). CDR3 coding DNA: TGTGCCAGCAGAGGGACAGATCGCTCCTACAATGAGCAGTTCTTC. Amino acid sequence: CASRGTDRSYNEQFF.